This entry is about one TCR beta chain. One end of the junction varies from germline; a read error may be responsible. The template used for profiling TCR beta VDJ and CDR3 was genomic DNA. TCRdb re-derived calls from the reads in MiXCR, one entry per CDR3 protein. The sample records roughly 300,000 distinct CDR3 sequences, about 56% being singletons. The data were obtained in a study of CD8+CD57+ T cells in acquired aplastic anemia. In germline, CDR1 is DFQATT, CDR2 SNEGSKA (reference sequence). There are 15 residues in the CDR3. Sequencing was carried out using sorted CD4+, CD8+, or CD8+CD57+ T cells (not recorded which) from PBMCs. The genes are TRBV20-1 and TRBJ2-1; 9 nucleotides line up with TRBD2. This TCR was recovered from a human donor with severe aplastic anemia or a healthy control (not recorded which). CDR3 nucleotide sequence: TGCAGTGCTGGAGAGGCTAGCGGGGCTAGGAATGAGCAGTTCTTC. Its protein is CSAGEASGARNEQFF.